The rows below give T cell receptor beta chains drawn from one sample of a study of T-cell reconstitution after alpha-beta-depleted transplantation in children. TCRdb redid the calling of the PCR reads with MiXCR, one entry per CDR3 protein. Of some 490,000 distinct CDR3 sequences listed, around 13% were seen once; the top ten hold more than 5.5%. The specimen was PBMCs from the stem cell graft donor, collected from the stem cell graft. The receptor source for this set is a human donor who donated a stem cell graft to a child with combined immunodeficiency. The CDR3 runs from the conserved cysteine through the conserved F or W. Fields, in order: V gene, clone size, J gene, CDR3 length, D gene, CDR3 DNA, CDR3 protein. The D gene is left open where the match is weak. Expanded clones are given a class, and other clones once, few, many or no size at all.

V: TRBV18; size: NA; J: TRBJ2-2; length: 15; D: NA; DNA: TGTGCCAGCTCACCACCGTTTACAAAGCCCGGGGAGCTGTTTTTT; CDR3: CASSPPFTKPGELFF
V: TRBV12-3/TRBV12-4; size: few; J: TRBJ2-5; length: 15; D: TRBD1; DNA: TGTGCCAGCACCTTAGTGACAGGGGGCCAAGAGACCCAGTACTTC; CDR3: CASTLVTGGQETQYF
V: TRBV7-9; size: many; J: TRBJ2-2; length: 15; D: NA; DNA: TGTGCCAGCAGCTTTGGGGCCTTTGACACCGGGGAGCTGTTTTTT; CDR3: CASSFGAFDTGELFF
V: TRBV29-1; size: many; J: TRBJ2-5; length: 13; D: TRBD2; DNA: TGCAGCGTTGGGAGCGGGGACCAAGAGACCCAGTACTTC; CDR3: CSVGSGDQETQYF
V: TRBV29-1; size: many; J: TRBJ2-5; length: 14; D: TRBD2; DNA: TGCAGCGCCTCAGGGACTAGCGCTGCAGGGACCCAGTACTTC; CDR3: CSASGTSAAGTQYF
V: TRBV12-3/TRBV12-4; size: many; J: TRBJ2-2; length: 16; D: TRBD2; DNA: TGTGCCAGCAGTTTCCCGGGAGGGCCAAACACCGGGGAGCTGTTTTTT; CDR3: CASSFPGGPNTGELFF
V: TRBV15; size: NA; J: TRBJ2-7; length: 15; D: TRBD1; DNA: TGTGCCACCAGCAGAGACGGCCAGGGGGCGGGCGAGCAGTACTTC; CDR3: CATSRDGQGAGEQYF
V: TRBV12-3/TRBV12-4; size: few; J: TRBJ2-7; length: 14; D: TRBD1; DNA: TGTGCCAGCAGCCCCTGGGGACAGGTCAACGAGCAGTACTTC; CDR3: CASSPWGQVNEQYF
V: TRBV7-6; size: NA; J: TRBJ2-1; length: 16; D: NA; DNA: TGTGCCAGCAGCCCCACCCGGGGGAGCGCCTACAATGAGCAGTTCTTC; CDR3: CASSPTRGSAYNEQFF
V: TRBV20-1; size: NA; J: TRBJ2-7; length: 14; D: NA; DNA: TGCAGTGCTAGAGGGGCAAGACTGACCTACGAGCAGTACTTC; CDR3: CSARGARLTYEQYF
V: TRBV18; size: few; J: TRBJ2-2; length: 15; D: TRBD1; DNA: TGTGCCAGCTCACCGCAGACAGGGGCGACCGGGGAGCTGTTTTTT; CDR3: CASSPQTGATGELFF
V: TRBV11-3; size: NA; J: TRBJ2-1; length: 14; D: TRBD2; DNA: TGTGCCAGCAGCTTAGGGGGGGGGGGTCTTGAGCAGTTCTTC; CDR3: CASSLGGGGLEQFF
V: TRBV18; size: NA; J: TRBJ1-5; length: 14; D: NA; DNA: TGTGCCAGCTCACCTGGGACGGAAGGCCGCCAAAAGCATTTT; CDR3: CASSPGTEGRQKHF
V: TRBV9; size: NA; J: TRBJ2-2; length: 18; D: TRBD2; DNA: TGTGCCAGCAGCGTAGCTAGCGGGTCCGGGCTTATCACCGGGGAGCTGTTTTTT; CDR3: CASSVASGSGLITGELFF
V: TRBV29-1; size: many; J: TRBJ2-1; length: 15; D: TRBD2; DNA: TGCAGCGTTGAAAGACTAGCGAAATCCTACAATGAGCAGTTCTTC; CDR3: CSVERLAKSYNEQFF
V: TRBV3-1; size: NA; J: TRBJ1-5; length: 14; D: NA; DNA: TGTGCCAGCAGCCAAACAGGGAACAATCAGCCCCAGCATTTT; CDR3: CASSQTGNNQPQHF
V: TRBV12-3/TRBV12-4; size: many; J: TRBJ2-5; length: 15; D: NA; DNA: TGTGCCAGCAGGTTAACAGGGAAGGGTCGAGAGACCCAGTACTTC; CDR3: CASRLTGKGRETQYF
V: TRBV12-3/TRBV12-4; size: many; J: TRBJ2-2; length: 15; D: NA; DNA: TGTGCCAGCAGTCCCCCGCGGACGGAGGACGGGGAGCTGTTTTTT; CDR3: CASSPPRTEDGELFF
V: TRBV29-1; size: many; J: TRBJ1-2; length: 14; D: TRBD1; DNA: TGCAGCGTTGAGACAGGGGAGGCTTTCTATGGCTACACCTTC; CDR3: CSVETGEAFYGYTF
V: TRBV12-3/TRBV12-4; size: few; J: TRBJ1-2; length: 13; D: NA; DNA: TGTGCCAGCAGCAACCCCGAGGGGGATGGCTACACCTTC; CDR3: CASSNPEGDGYTF
V: TRBV20-1; size: few; J: TRBJ2-7; length: 17; D: NA; DNA: TGCAGTGCCGTTCTAGACACCCCGAGTATGTATTACCACGAGCAGTACTTC; CDR3: CSAVLDTPSMYYHEQYF
V: TRBV5-1; size: many; J: TRBJ2-5; length: 13; D: NA; DNA: TGCGCCAGCAGCCCGGCATACCAAGAGACCCAGTACTTC; CDR3: CASSPAYQETQYF
V: TRBV3-1; size: NA; J: TRBJ2-1; length: 17; D: TRBD2; DNA: TGTGCCAGCAGCCGCCTGTTCACGGCTAGCGGGGTTAATGAGCAGTTCTTC; CDR3: CASSRLFTASGVNEQFF
V: TRBV20-1; size: few; J: TRBJ2-2; length: 13; D: NA; DNA: TGCAGTGCTACGACAGCCGCTACCGGGGAGCTGTTTTTT; CDR3: CSATTAATGELFF
V: TRBV7-8; size: many; J: TRBJ1-5; length: 15; D: NA; DNA: TGTGCCAGCAGCCCCAACAGGGTGAGCAATCAGCCCCAGCATTTT; CDR3: CASSPNRVSNQPQHF
V: TRBV5-5; size: few; J: TRBJ2-7; length: 16; D: NA; DNA: TGTGCCAGCAGCCAACCAGCCGGGACGCAAGCCTACGAGCAGTACTTC; CDR3: CASSQPAGTQAYEQYF
V: TRBV10-2; size: few; J: TRBJ2-3; length: 16; D: NA; DNA: TGCGCCAGCAGTGAGGGGCTTGGCGGGGGCACAGATACGCAGTATTTT; CDR3: CASSEGLGGGTDTQYF
V: TRBV7-2; size: NA; J: TRBJ2-7; length: 14; D: NA; DNA: TGTGCCAGCAGCTTAGTTAGGGGTTCCTACGAGCAGTACTTC; CDR3: CASSLVRGSYEQYF
V: TRBV20-1; size: many; J: TRBJ2-7; length: 13; D: NA; DNA: TGCAGTGCAACAGGACAGAACTCCTACGAGCAGTACTTC; CDR3: CSATGQNSYEQYF
V: TRBV6-5; size: NA; J: TRBJ1-3; length: 15; D: NA; DNA: TGTGCCAGCAGTTACAGTAGGCAGCCTGGAAACACCATATATTTT; CDR3: CASSYSRQPGNTIYF
V: TRBV7-2; size: few; J: TRBJ1-2; length: 14; D: TRBD1; DNA: TGTGCCAGCAGCCCCCGCCAGGGGGCGAGTGGCTACACCTTC; CDR3: CASSPRQGASGYTF
V: TRBV5-5; size: few; J: TRBJ2-7; length: 13; D: NA; DNA: TGTGCCAGCAGCAGATGGGATTCCTACGAGCAGTACTTC; CDR3: CASSRWDSYEQYF
V: TRBV20-1; size: many; J: TRBJ1-5; length: 13; D: TRBD1; DNA: TGCAGTGCTAGAGAGACAGGGGGACAGCCCCAGCATTTT; CDR3: CSARETGGQPQHF
V: TRBV11-3; size: few; J: TRBJ2-1; length: 16; D: NA; DNA: TGTGCCAGCAGCTCACGTTTCGGCCCCAAATACAATGAGCAGTTCTTC; CDR3: CASSSRFGPKYNEQFF
V: TRBV20-1; size: NA; J: TRBJ2-7; length: 16; D: TRBD2; DNA: TGCTGTGCTAGAGATCGGCTAGCGGGGAATGTGATTTGGCAGTACTTC; CDR3: CCARDRLAGNVIWQYF
V: TRBV20-1; size: NA; J: TRBJ2-3; length: 16; D: TRBD2; DNA: TGCAGTATGGATACCGGGACTAGCGGGAGAACAGATACGCAGTATTTT; CDR3: CSMDTGTSGRTDTQYF
V: TRBV5-1; size: few; J: TRBJ2-7; length: 15; D: NA; DNA: TGCGCCAGCAGCCCCGCAGTCGAAGGGTCCTACGAGCAGTACTTC; CDR3: CASSPAVEGSYEQYF
V: TRBV5-1; size: many; J: TRBJ2-1; length: 17; D: NA; DNA: TGCGCCAGCAGCTTGTTTCCCGGAACGGGAGCCTACAATGAGCAGTTCTTC; CDR3: CASSLFPGTGAYNEQFF
V: TRBV7-9; size: NA; J: TRBJ2-7; length: 14; D: TRBD1; DNA: TGTGCCAGCAGCGTGGGACAGGCGGCCTACGAGCAGTACTTC; CDR3: CASSVGQAAYEQYF
V: TRBV29-1; size: NA; J: TRBJ1-1; length: 13; D: NA; DNA: TGCAGCGTTGAAGATCCCGGGGGGCCCGGGGATTTTTTC; CDR3: CSVEDPGGPGDFF